These 28 T cell receptor beta chains share one sample of origin, sequenced in a study of shared clonotypes between healthy human individuals. Here immunoSEQ multiplex PCR was the method, and the copy in TCRdb shows in-frame clones only, minus some. The sample has approximately 640,000 clones, less than 95% seen once. The sequenced sample consisted of memory CD8+ T cells from PBMCs. Subset of the sample: CD45RO+ cells pooled with CCR7-negative TemRA cells. The receptors here all came from a young man in good health. Some clones in this sample may be carry-over from other donors' samples.

The chain is built from TRBV7-9 and TRBJ2-3; 7 bases agree with TRBD1. V lost 5 bases, J lost 0 bases, and 14 bases stayed unmatched. The CDR3 has 18 amino acids. Germline CDR1 SEHNR, CDR2 FQNEAQ (reference sequence). CDR3 protein: CASSPRSGTDISTDTQYF. The CDR3 nucleotides are TGTGCCAGCAGCCCGAGGTCCGGGACAGATATTAGCACAGATACGCAGTATTTT.

In this sample, this clone turned up once. CDR3: CSVVERGAKNIQYF. The CDR3 coding sequence is TGCAGCGTTGTCGAGAGGGGCGCGAAAAACATTCAGTACTTC. V is TRBV29-1 and J is TRBJ2-4; D possibly uses TRBD1 or TRBD2 (5 bases each). The CDR3 is 14 residues long. The germline V gene encodes CDR1 SQVTM and CDR2 ANQGSEA. The germline V and J ends were trimmed by 4 bases and 4 bases, with 14 bases remaining between them.

The genes are TRBV4-1 and TRBJ2-7; D is unresolved. The CDR3 has 16 residues. Trimming removed 2 bases at V and 8 bases at J, with 22 bases between. Germline V gene lookup returns CDR1 MGHRA and CDR2 YSYEKL. CDR3 residues: CASSQNPGEFPWQQYF. CDR3 bases: TGCGCCAGCAGCCAAAACCCAGGAGAATTCCCATGGCAGCAGTACTTC.

V gene TRBV7-9 combines with J gene TRBJ2-7; 9 positions agree with TRBD1. The CDR3 loop spans 12 amino acids. Unmatched junction bases numbered 6, after V lost 10 bases and J lost 5 bases. CDR1 SEHNR and CDR2 FQNEAQ come from the germline V gene (reference sequence). This CDR3 is CATSGTGNEQYF. CDR3 in DNA: TGTGCCACATCCGGGACAGGGAACGAGCAGTACTTC.

This clone was observed a handful of times. The chain has TRBV7-9 and TRBJ1-1; D is perhaps TRBD1 (6 bases). Germline CDR1 is SEHNR and CDR2 is FQNEAQ (reference sequence). The CDR3 runs to 16 residues. Trimming cost V 3 bases and J 0 bases, with 14 bases left between them. The CDR3 sequence: CASSFPQGIMNTEAFF. In DNA, the CDR3 is TGTGCCAGCAGCTTTCCACAGGGTATCATGAACACTGAAGCTTTCTTT.

A note on this clone: The same CDR3 can be traced to other DNA sequences in this sample. The CDR3 loop is CASSLPGDNEQFF. The CDR3 DNA is TGTGCCAGCAGCTTACCTGGAGACAATGAGCAGTTCTTC. The rearrangement uses TRBV7-9 and TRBJ2-1; D gene unclear. This CDR3 has 13 amino acids. V dropped 2 bases and J dropped 5 bases, with 7 bases sitting between them. The germline V gene encodes CDR1 SEHNR and CDR2 FQNEAQ (reference sequence).

V usage is TRBV9 and J usage is TRBJ2-7; a weak D match, TRBD2 (6 bases). The CDR3 consists of 16 residues. The germline gives CDR1 SGDLS, CDR2 YYNGEE. The V end lost 4 bases, the J end lost 7 bases, and 24 bases lay between the germline ends. CDR3 amino acids: CASSPPGEVPLLEQYF. The CDR3 DNA reads TGTGCCAGCAGCCCACCGGGGGAGGTCCCCCTTTTGGAGCAGTACTTC.

The chain links TRBV28 to TRBJ1-3, with D possibly being TRBD1 (6 bases). Germline V lookup: CDR1 MDHEN, CDR2 SYDVKM. V lost 2 bases, J lost 1 base, and 18 bases lay in between. The CDR3 totals 18 residues. Here the CDR3 DNA reads TGTGCCAGCAGTTTAGGGCCCGCGGGGGGCAGGTCTGGAAACACCATATATTTT. Protein sequence: CASSLGPAGGRSGNTIYF.

The chain uses TRBV28 and TRBJ2-3; 14 bases fit TRBD2. The germline gives CDR1 MDHEN, CDR2 SYDVKM. The J segment lost 2 bases and the V segment lost 5 bases, leaving 6 bases of the junction unmatched. The CDR3 runs 17 residues. CDR3 sequence: CASSEGLAGDLTDTQYF. The CDR3 DNA reads as TGTGCCAGCAGTGAGGGACTAGCGGGAGACCTCACAGATACGCAGTATTTT.

The chain couples TRBV7-8 to TRBJ2-1; the D is unclear. Deletions cut 1 base from V and 4 bases from J, with 11 bases between. Germline V CDR1 and CDR2: SGHVS, FQNEAQ. This CDR3 comprises 15 residues. CDR3 residues: CASSLGVNDYNEQFF. The DNA of the CDR3 is TGTGCCAGCAGCTTAGGAGTGAACGATTACAATGAGCAGTTCTTC.

As for this clone: Other DNA sequences in the same sample also yield this CDR3. The chain has TRBV27 and TRBJ1-5; D remains ambiguous. The CDR3 consists of 12 residues. Trimming shortened V by 5 bases and J by 4 bases, and 6 bases separated the two germline ends. Germline CDR1 and CDR2: MNHEY and SMNVEV (reference sequence). The CDR3 region is CASSPLNQPQHF. The CDR3 coding sequence is TGTGCCAGCAGTCCCCTTAATCAGCCCCAGCATTTT.

This chain's CDR3 is CASQIGVGGIYEQYF. The CDR3 DNA reads TGTGCCAGTCAAATCGGAGTCGGGGGGATCTACGAGCAGTACTTC. This chain uses TRBV6-1 with TRBJ2-7; the match to TRBD2 covers 7 bases. Per germline, CDR1 MNHNS and CDR2 SASEGT. The CDR3 runs to 15 residues. Losses at the gene ends were 9 bases for V and 3 bases for J; bases not matched to a gene: 14.

The chain combines TRBV7-8 with TRBJ1-3, with D perhaps matching TRBD1 (5 bases). This CDR3 comprises 14 residues. The V gene lost 5 bases and the J gene lost 1 base, with 9 bases spanning the gap. Per the germline V gene, CDR1 is SGHVS and CDR2 is FQNEAQ. The DNA of the CDR3 is TGTGCCAGCAGCCCAGGGATTTCTGGAAACACCATATATTTT. Amino acid sequence: CASSPGISGNTIYF.

The V call is TRBV29-1, the J call TRBJ1-3; 9 bases fit TRBD1. The CDR3 spans 17 residues. V lost 0 bases to trimming and J lost 0 bases; unmatched junction nucleotides: 6. The germline V gene encodes CDR1 SQVTM and CDR2 ANQGSEA. The CDR3: CSVEEFGTGNSGNTIYF. CDR3 in DNA: TGCAGCGTTGAAGAGTTCGGGACAGGGAACTCTGGAAACACCATATATTTT.

About this clone itself: Other DNA sequences in this specimen translate into the identical CDR3. The chain joins TRBV27 to TRBJ1-2, with D uncertain. The V end lost 6 bases, the J end lost 6 bases, and 20 bases lay between the germline ends. Germline loops: CDR1 MNHEY, CDR2 SMNVEV (reference sequence). CDR3 length: 15 amino acids. The CDR3 protein is CASSQLASPDHGYTF. The CDR3 region has the DNA TGTGCCAGCAGCCAACTCGCGAGTCCCGATCATGGCTACACCTTC.

This clone was seen once. J is TRBJ1-1 and V is TRBV27, with a tentative D call TRBD1 (6 bases). CDR1 is MNHEY, CDR2 SMNVEV, per germline (reference sequence). With 5 bases removed from V and 0 bases from J, the gap between germline ends came to 13 bases. The CDR3 is 15 amino acids. The CDR3 coding sequence is TGTGCCAGCAGTCCGCGGACAGACATGAACACTGAAGCTTTCTTT. This translates into CASSPRTDMNTEAFF.

The chain is built from TRBV4-2 and TRBJ2-1; 12 bases fit TRBD2. CDR1 is LGHNA and CDR2 is YNFKEQ in the germline V gene. The V segment lost 2 bases and the J segment 3 bases; nucleotides outside the gene matches: 2. The CDR3 is 16 residues long. The CDR3 sequence: CASSQRLAGVYNEQFF. The DNA for the CDR3 is TGTGCCAGCAGCCAAAGACTAGCGGGAGTCTACAATGAGCAGTTCTTC.

J is TRBJ2-3 and V is TRBV6-5; 8 bases map to TRBD2. This CDR3 has 14 residues. V gave up 7 bases and J gave up 6 bases; unmatched junction bases: 9. The germline CDR1 and CDR2 sequences are MNHEY and SVGAGI. The CDR3: CASTQAGGYDTQYF. CDR3 coding DNA: TGTGCCAGCACCCAGGCGGGAGGATACGATACGCAGTATTTT.

The chain combines TRBV11-2 with TRBJ1-2, with TRBD1 as a possible D gene (6 bases). CDR1 and CDR2 (germline): SGHAT, FQNNGV. The germline V and J ends were trimmed by 6 bases and 8 bases, with 16 bases remaining between them. The CDR3 loop spans 13 amino acids. This CDR3 reads CASSIGGARGYTF. For the CDR3, the DNA is TGTGCCAGCAGTATAGGGGGTGCGCGCGGCTACACCTTC.

V usage is TRBV9 and J usage is TRBJ2-1; 8 bases are a match to TRBD2. Germline CDR1 reads SGDLS; CDR2 reads YYNGEE. Losses at the gene ends were 4 bases for V and 8 bases for J; bases not matched to a gene: 11. The CDR3 length is 15 residues. CDR3 in DNA: TGTGCCAGCAGCCCAAGCGGGAGCGCTAGGGATGAGCAGTTCTTC. Translated, it gives CASSPSGSARDEQFF.

Points on this clone: This is likely an artifact of a read error, given a far larger clone one base away. J is TRBJ2-5 and V is TRBV6-1; TRBD2 matches at 8 bases. CDR3 length: 16 amino acids. Germline CDR1 MNHNS, CDR2 SASEGT. The CDR3 DNA is TGTGCCGGCAGTGAAATGAAGCGGGAGAGGAGTGAGACCCAGTACTTC. Translation: CAGSEMKRERSETQYF.

This chain joins TRBV7-6 and TRBJ2-7, with 7 bases matching TRBD1. This CDR3 has 14 amino acids. Germline CDR1 and CDR2: SGHVS and FNYEAQ. The V segment lost 4 bases and the J segment 2 bases; nucleotides outside the gene matches: 5. CDR3: CASSSQTGPYEQYF. CDR3 nucleotide sequence: TGTGCCAGCAGCTCCCAGACAGGGCCCTACGAGCAGTACTTC.

This chain links TRBV6-5 with TRBJ2-7, with TRBD2 matching 9 bases. In germline, CDR1 is MNHEY, CDR2 SVGAGI. The V segment lost 6 bases and the J segment 3 bases; nucleotides outside the gene matches: 9. This CDR3 spans 15 amino acids. CDR3 in DNA: TGTGCCAGCAGCTCCGCCCCTAGCGGGAACTACGAGCAGTACTTC. It specifies CASSSAPSGNYEQYF.

The rearrangement links TRBV9 to TRBJ2-1; perhaps TRBD2 as D (6 bases). V dropped 3 bases and J dropped 4 bases, with 17 bases sitting between them. Germline lookup yields CDR1 SGDLS and CDR2 YYNGEE. The CDR3 totals 16 residues. The CDR3 protein is CASSAPLGGNYNEQFF. DNA for the CDR3: TGTGCCAGCAGCGCGCCCCTTGGGGGGAATTACAATGAGCAGTTCTTC.

The J gene is TRBJ2-5, the V gene TRBV11-3; D possibly uses TRBD1 or TRBD2 (6 bases each). The DNA end is a closer match to TRBJ2-7, so the J assignment may be wrong. The CDR3 is 19 residues long. In germline, CDR1 is SGHNT, CDR2 YENEEA. The CDR3 DNA reads as TGTGCCACCCCTACCCAGCCCTCCCACAGGGACTGCTACTCCTACGAGCAGTACTTC. This encodes CATPTQPSHRDCYSYEQYF.

V gene TRBV6-6 combines with J gene TRBJ2-7; D gene unclear. CDR1 and CDR2 from the germline V gene are MNHNY and SVGAGI (reference sequence). The CDR3 covers 14 residues. Between the trimmed V and J ends, which lost 2 bases and 3 bases, there was a span of 11 bases. The DNA for the CDR3 is TGTGCCAGCAGTTACGCGGAAGGCGACTACGAGCAGTACTTC. This codes for CASSYAEGDYEQYF.

The chain has TRBV10-3 and TRBJ1-5; no clear D. CDR3 size: 14 residues. The V gene lost 6 bases and the J gene lost 1 base, with 10 bases spanning the gap. Germline V gives CDR1 ENHRY, CDR2 SYGVKD. The CDR3 here is CAISLFRSNQPQHF. DNA for the CDR3: TGTGCCATCAGCTTATTCAGGAGCAATCAGCCCCAGCATTTT.

The V and J genes are TRBV5-1 and TRBJ2-1; D remains unclear. The CDR3 contains 17 residues. V lost 4 bases to trimming and J lost 1 base, with 18 bases between them. Per germline, CDR1 SGHRS and CDR2 YFSETQ. In nucleotides, the CDR3 is TGCGCCAGCAGCCCCCAGTCGGGTTGGGGTTCCTACAATGAGCAGTTCTTC. Residues: CASSPQSGWGSYNEQFF. Looking up the rest from reference TRBV5-1 and TRBJ2-1 gives the full variable domain: KAGVTQTPRYLIKTRGQQVTLSCSPISGHRSVSWYQQTPGQGLQFLFEYFSETQRNKGNFPGRFSGRQFSNSRSEMNVSTLELGDSALYLCASSPQSGWGSYNEQFFGPGTRLTVL.